This T cell receptor (beta chain) is from a study of blood T cells in healthy people across ages. The CDR3 is made up of 14 amino acids. The germline V and J ends were trimmed by 0 bases and 0 bases, with 7 bases remaining between them. CDR1 and CDR2 from the germline V gene are SGHRS and YFSETQ. Together with a sample-barcoded 5' primer, a J-beta primer mix was included in a second PCR lasting roughly 6 to 12 cycles. TCRdb analysed the 5' RACE reads with MiXCR anew, one entry per CDR3 protein. This table holds about 1.8 million distinct CDR3 sequences, around half found once. Findings of the study overall: No conclusive comparison of naive versus antigen-experienced cells was possible with unsorted PBMCs.

Note on this clonotype: Its antigen is undetermined.

Sequencing was done on a sample of blood. This rearrangement joins TRBV5-1 to TRBJ2-7; no clear D gene. The source of this sequence is a woman in her 40s in good health. The CDR3 DNA sequence: TGCGCCAGCAGCTTGGCAATCAGCTCCTACGAGCAGTACTTC. This gives the protein CASSLAISSYEQYF. The full variable domain, completed using reference TRBV5-1 and TRBJ2-7, is KAGVTQTPRYLIKTRGQQVTLSCSPISGHRSVSWYQQTPGQGLQFLFEYFSETQRNKGNFPGRFSGRQFSNSRSEMNVSTLELGDSALYLCASSLAISSYEQYFGPGTRLTVT.